Below, 29 T cell receptor beta chains from the same sample are listed, as sequenced in a study of T cells in Graves' hyperthyroidism and ophthalmopathy. Amplification of TCR beta CDR3 regions used RNA as the template. HTBI primers were used for first-round RT-PCR of the TCR CDR3. TCRdb redid the calling of the multiplex PCR reads with MiXCR, one entry per CDR3 protein. The sample lists a few hundred thousand distinct CDR3 sequences, around 42% occurring once. The material sequenced was peripheral blood or thyroid tissue (not recorded which). The receptor set was obtained from a woman in her late teens or twenties with Graves' hyperthyroidism.

This rearrangement joins TRBV10-3 to TRBJ1-2; D uncertain. The ends were cut back, 2 bases at V and 8 bases at J, with 9 bases in the middle. Germline CDR1 and CDR2: ENHRY and SYGVKD. This CDR3 is 12 amino acids long. The chain's CDR3 is CAISERLVGYTF. The CDR3 DNA sequence: TGTGCCATCAGTGAGAGGCTAGTAGGCTACACCTTC.

This chain uses TRBV2 with TRBJ2-7; a possible D gene is TRBD2 (6 bases). Trimming stripped 6 bases from V and 5 bases from J, with 17 bases between. The CDR3 is made up of 14 amino acids. Germline-derived CDR1 and CDR2 are SNHLY and FYNNEI. CDR3 in DNA: TGTGCCAGCAGCGTTGAAGATGGCGGGGACGAGCAGTACTTC. Protein product: CASSVEDGGDEQYF. The variable domain in full, completed from reference TRBV2 and TRBJ2-7, reads EPEVTQTPSHQVTQMGQEVILRCVPISNHLYFYWYRQILGQKVEFLVSFYNNEISEKSEIFDDQFSVERPDGSNFTLKIRSTKLEDSAMYFCASSVEDGGDEQYFGPGTRLTVT.

The rearrangement joins TRBV7-8 to TRBJ1-1; D is ambiguous. Trimming removed 2 bases at V and 7 bases at J, with 14 bases between. Germline CDR1 and CDR2: SGHVS and FQNEAQ. The CDR3 has 14 residues. The DNA of the CDR3 is TGTGCCAGCAGCTTAAATGAACAGACCAATGAAGCTTTCTTT. Residues: CASSLNEQTNEAFF.

V usage is TRBV3-1 and J usage is TRBJ2-7; TRBD1 aligns across 9 bases. This CDR3 contains 15 residues. Losses at the gene ends were 4 bases for V and 7 bases for J; bases not matched to a gene: 11. Germline lookup yields CDR1 LGHDT and CDR2 YNNKEL (reference sequence). CDR3 bases: TGTGCCAGCAGCCCGTGGGGGACAGGGAGGGAAGAGCAGTACTTC. It codes for CASSPWGTGREEQYF.

The V gene is TRBV6-6, the J gene TRBJ1-5; possible D gene TRBD1, 5 bases. Germline CDR1 is MNHNY and CDR2 is SVGAGI (reference sequence). Trimming removed 0 bases at V and 14 bases at J, with 17 bases between. The CDR3 consists of 14 residues. The CDR3 protein is CASSYSSEGWYEHF. The CDR3 bases are TGTGCCAGCAGTTACTCGAGTGAGGGGTGGTACGAGCATTTT.

The rearrangement joins TRBV7-9 to TRBJ2-3; TRBD2 agrees at 14 bases. Germline lookup yields CDR1 SEHNR and CDR2 FQNEAQ (reference sequence). This CDR3 has 17 residues. Unmatched junction bases numbered 9, after V lost 5 bases and J lost 5 bases. DNA for the CDR3: TGTGCCAGCAGCACTGCCTCGGGACTAGCGGGAGTAGATACGCAGTATTTT. Its protein product is CASSTASGLAGVDTQYF.

The table lists this clonotype with many counts. The chain combines TRBV7-9 with TRBJ2-7; D unresolved. Germline CDR1 and CDR2: SEHNR and FQNEAQ (reference sequence). Trimming took 5 bases from V and 3 from J, leaving 11 bases between them. The CDR3 extends over 13 amino acids. The CDR3 spells CASSAGEVYEQYF. Here the CDR3 DNA reads TGTGCCAGCAGCGCCGGTGAGGTCTACGAGCAGTACTTC.

This clonotype was picked up many times. The CDR3 here is CASSLGGTIGGYTF. CDR3 nucleotides: TGTGCCAGCAGCTTAGGGGGGACAATTGGTGGCTACACCTTC. The chain joins TRBV7-2 to TRBJ1-2, with D possibly TRBD1 on 6 matching bases. CDR3 length equals 14 residues. Germline CDR1 and CDR2: SGHTA and FQGNSA. The ends were cut back, 1 base at V and 7 bases at J, with 13 bases in the middle.

This clonotype was seen at least ten times. The gene calls are TRBV10-3 and TRBJ2-7; either TRBD1 or TRBD2 may supply D (8 bases each). V shed 10 bases and J shed 0 bases, with 25 bases lying between them. CDR1 is ENHRY, CDR2 SYGVKD, per germline. The CDR3 extends over 17 amino acids. The DNA for the CDR3 is TGTGCCACCAGACAGGGGCAGGGCGGGAGGTCCTCCTACGAGCAGTACTTC. Protein: CATRQGQGGRSSYEQYF.

The chain couples TRBV9 to TRBJ1-4; 12 bases match TRBD1. The CDR3 covers 15 residues. Per germline, CDR1 SGDLS and CDR2 YYNGEE. The J segment lost 8 bases and the V segment lost 2 bases, leaving 4 bases of the junction unmatched. CDR3 sequence (DNA): TGTGCCAGCAGCGTGTTCGGGACAGGGGGCGAAAAACTGTTTTTT. This encodes CASSVFGTGGEKLFF.

The chain is built from TRBV7-9 and TRBJ2-7; 7 bases are shared with TRBD1. With 3 bases clipped from V and 2 bases from J, the junction kept 4 bases outside the gene matches. The CDR3 runs to 14 residues. Germline V lookup: CDR1 SEHNR, CDR2 FQNEAQ (reference sequence). The CDR3 DNA sequence: TGTGCCAGCAGCTTGGTCGACAGGGCCTACGAGCAGTACTTC. Translating it yields CASSLVDRAYEQYF. Full variable domain (outside the CDR3, taken from reference TRBV7-9 and TRBJ2-7): DTGVSQNPRHKITKRGQNVTFRCDPISEHNRLYWYRQTLGQGPEFLTYFQNEAQLEKSRLLSDRFSAERPKGSFSTLEIQRTEQGDSAMYLCASSLVDRAYEQYFGPGTRLTVT.

This clonotype appeared many times. The gene calls are TRBV25-1 and TRBJ2-7; TRBD2 aligns across 8 bases. From germline, CDR1 is MGHDK and CDR2 SYGVNS. CDR3 size: 15 residues. V gave up 4 bases and J gave up 3 bases; unmatched junction bases: 8. CDR3 protein: CASSVGTSLDYEQYF. DNA for the CDR3: TGTGCCAGCAGTGTCGGGACTAGTCTCGACTACGAGCAGTACTTC.

The rearrangement joins TRBV7-9 to TRBJ1-5, with D possibly TRBD1 on 5 matching bases. Trimming removed 8 bases from V and 7 bases from J, with 18 bases in between. Germline V lookup: CDR1 SEHNR, CDR2 FQNEAQ (reference sequence). The CDR3 runs 14 residues. CDR3 protein: CASGDGTYEQPQHF. CDR3 nucleotides: TGTGCCAGCGGGGACGGAACCTACGAGCAGCCCCAGCATTTT.

This clonotype was found many times. The V call is TRBV20-1, the J call TRBJ2-7; 8 nucleotides align to TRBD2. The V and J ends lost 3 bases and 13 bases, in that order; junction bases with no gene match: 23. This CDR3 is 16 amino acids long. Germline V gene data show CDR1 as DFQATT and CDR2 as SNEGSKA (reference sequence). CDR3 amino acids: CSASLLSGQSHSGAYF. The CDR3 nucleotides read TGCAGTGCTAGTCTCCTAAGCGGACAGTCTCATAGCGGGGCATACTTC.

This rearrangement joins TRBV7-9 to TRBJ1-2, with 9 bases that match TRBD1. V lost 1 base to trimming and J lost 6 bases; unmatched junction nucleotides: 3. The CDR3 covers 14 residues. CDR1 is SEHNR and CDR2 is FQNEAQ in the germline V gene (reference sequence). CDR3 sequence: CASSLDRGLHGYTF. The DNA for the CDR3 is TGTGCCAGCAGCTTAGACAGGGGGCTTCATGGCTACACCTTC. Complete variable domain (other parts from reference TRBV7-9 and TRBJ1-2): DTGVSQNPRHKITKRGQNVTFRCDPISEHNRLYWYRQTLGQGPEFLTYFQNEAQLEKSRLLSDRFSAERPKGSFSTLEIQRTEQGDSAMYLCASSLDRGLHGYTFGSGTRLTVV.

The J gene is TRBJ1-2, the V gene TRBV10-3, with D perhaps matching TRBD1 (5 bases). This CDR3 is built from 16 residues. The germline gives CDR1 ENHRY, CDR2 SYGVKD. The germline V and J ends were trimmed by 6 bases and 4 bases, with 21 bases remaining between them. The CDR3 loop reads CAIRLTLGHSLYGYTF. CDR3 nucleotide sequence: TGTGCCATCAGACTTACCCTAGGACACTCTCTCTATGGCTACACCTTC.

At least ten counts were recorded for this clonotype. The chain couples TRBV7-9 to TRBJ1-1, with D uncertain. With 5 bases removed from V and 5 bases from J, the gap between germline ends came to 12 bases. CDR3 length equals 13 residues. Germline V CDR1 and CDR2: SEHNR, FQNEAQ (reference sequence). The CDR3 region is CASSQPPGTEAFF. CDR3 DNA: TGTGCCAGCAGCCAACCTCCGGGAACTGAAGCTTTCTTT.

This clonotype was seen at least ten times. This sequence joins TRBV10-3 and TRBJ2-7; the D gene is possibly TRBD2 (5 bases). Deletions cut 7 bases from V and 5 bases from J, with 9 bases between. Germline V gives CDR1 ENHRY, CDR2 SYGVKD. The CDR3 length is 11 residues. CDR3 region: CAITPGNEQYF. As DNA, the CDR3 is TGTGCCATCACCCCCGGGAACGAGCAGTACTTC.

The J gene is TRBJ2-5, the V gene TRBV29-1; 14 bases agree with TRBD2. This CDR3 comprises 16 residues. Germline V lookup: CDR1 SQVTM, CDR2 ANQGSEA. The V segment lost 7 bases and the J segment 6 bases; nucleotides outside the gene matches: 13. The chain's CDR3 is CSAETGLAGDVKTQYF. DNA for the CDR3: TGCAGCGCCGAAACGGGACTAGCGGGAGATGTAAAGACCCAGTACTTC.

This clonotype was seen repeatedly, ten times or more. The chain combines TRBV6-2 or TRBV6-3 with TRBJ1-1; tentatively, D is TRBD1 (6 bases). This CDR3 region has 14 residues. V lost 9 bases and J 0 bases, leaving 14 bases between the germline ends. In germline, CDR1 is MNHEY, CDR2 SVGEGT. The CDR3 region has the DNA TGTGCCAGTGGGGCAGGGGATGTGAACACTGAAGCTTTCTTT. Encoded protein: CASGAGDVNTEAFF.

This clonotype was counted ten times or more. The chain employs TRBV7-8 and TRBJ2-7, with D possibly TRBD1 on 6 matching bases. V was trimmed by 2 bases and J by 3 bases, leaving 8 bases between them. Germline assignment: CDR1 SGHVS and CDR2 FQNEAQ. CDR3 length: 13 residues. In DNA form, the CDR3 reads TGTGCCAGCAGCTTAATAGGGGGCTACGAGCAGTACTTC. It is translated as CASSLIGGYEQYF. Filled out from reference TRBV7-8 and TRBJ2-7, the complete variable domain reads GAGVSQSPRYKVAKRGQDVALRCDPISGHVSLFWYQQALGQGPEFLTYFQNEAQLDKSGLPSDRFFAERPEGSVSTLKIQRTQQEDSAVYLCASSLIGGYEQYFGPGTRLTVT.

As regards this clonotype: The junction differs from germline at one of its ends, possibly a read error. The chain joins TRBV7-9 to TRBJ1-2, with D possibly matching TRBD1 (5 bases). CDR1 and CDR2 from the germline V gene are SEHNR and FQNEAQ (reference sequence). This CDR3 has 15 residues. The CDR3 DNA is TGCGTCAGCAGCTCGCAGGGCATCACTAACTATGGCTACACCTTC. Amino acids: CVSSSQGITNYGYTF.

This clonotype has at least ten counts. The chain recombines TRBV9 with TRBJ1-3; D not resolved. Germline V gives CDR1 SGDLS, CDR2 YYNGEE. The CDR3 contains 16 residues. The V and J ends lost 0 bases and 0 bases respectively, with 10 bases between them. The CDR3 bases are TGTGCCAGCAGCGTAGAATGGGTGGGCTCTGGAAACACCATATATTTT. Its translation is CASSVEWVGSGNTIYF.

This rearrangement joins TRBV4-3 to TRBJ2-5; no definite D call. The V and J ends lost 5 bases and 3 bases respectively, with 10 bases between them. The CDR3 runs to 13 residues. Germline CDR1 and CDR2: LGHNA and YSLEER. In DNA form, the CDR3 reads TGCGCCAGCAGCTCCAACCCCGAAGAGACCCAGTACTTC. Translating gives CASSSNPEETQYF.

This clonotype was detected many times. The chain joins TRBV2 to TRBJ1-1; D is ambiguous. The V gene lost 3 bases and the J gene lost 0 bases, with 11 bases spanning the gap. This CDR3 is 15 amino acids long. Germline loops: CDR1 SNHLY, CDR2 FYNNEI. CDR3 sequence (DNA): TGTGCCAGCAGTGAGGCCGTTCGGATGAACACTGAAGCTTTCTTT. This sequence encodes CASSEAVRMNTEAFF.

This clonotype was counted at least ten times. J is TRBJ2-7 and V is TRBV7-2; 11 bases map to TRBD2. The CDR3 runs 15 residues. V lost 5 bases to trimming and J lost 3 bases; unmatched junction nucleotides: 6. Germline values: CDR1 SGHTA, CDR2 FQGNSA. CDR3 DNA sequence: TGTGCCAGCAGCGAGGGACTAGCGGAGAGCTACGAGCAGTACTTC. Translation gives CASSEGLAESYEQYF.

V is TRBV7-6 and J is TRBJ2-7; 7 positions match TRBD1. From germline, CDR1 is SGHVS and CDR2 FNYEAQ. Germline trimming cut 2 bases from V and 7 bases from J; bases unmatched to any gene: 11. The CDR3 covers 15 residues. CDR3 region: CASSLSRGRYNEQYF. The CDR3 DNA follows: TGTGCCAGCAGCTTATCGAGGGGGCGCTACAATGAGCAGTACTTC.

This clonotype was observed many times. V and J are TRBV5-1 and TRBJ2-2; D is undetermined. This CDR3 spans 12 amino acids. The germline CDR1 and CDR2 sequences are SGHRS and YFSETQ. V shed 3 bases and J shed 8 bases, with 8 bases lying between them. CDR3 in amino acids: CASSSNIGELFF. The CDR3 coding sequence is TGCGCCAGCAGCTCAAATATAGGGGAGCTGTTTTTT.

This chain joins TRBV5-4 and TRBJ1-1, with D maybe TRBD1 (5 bases). This CDR3 has 12 residues. Per the germline V gene, CDR1 is SGHNT and CDR2 is YYREEE (reference sequence). The germline V and J ends were trimmed by 4 bases and 11 bases, with 15 bases remaining between them. CDR3 amino acids: CASSGATVVAFF. The CDR3 DNA is TGTGCCAGCAGCGGGGCGACAGTGGTTGCTTTCTTT.